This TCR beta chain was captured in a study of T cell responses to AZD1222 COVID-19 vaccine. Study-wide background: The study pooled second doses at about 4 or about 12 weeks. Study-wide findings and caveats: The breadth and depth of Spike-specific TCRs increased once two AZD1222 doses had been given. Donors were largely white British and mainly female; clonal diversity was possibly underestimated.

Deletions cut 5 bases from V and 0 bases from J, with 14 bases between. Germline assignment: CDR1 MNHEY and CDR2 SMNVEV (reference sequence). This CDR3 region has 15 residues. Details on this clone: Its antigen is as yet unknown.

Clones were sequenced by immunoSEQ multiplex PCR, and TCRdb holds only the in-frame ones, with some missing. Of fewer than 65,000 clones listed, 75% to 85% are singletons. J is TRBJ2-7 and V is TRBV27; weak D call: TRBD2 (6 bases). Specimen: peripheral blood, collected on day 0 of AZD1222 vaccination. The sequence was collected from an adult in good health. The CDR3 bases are TGTGCCAGCAGTGCTAAGGGGACTCTCTCCTACGAGCAGTACTTC. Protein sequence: CASSAKGTLSYEQYF.